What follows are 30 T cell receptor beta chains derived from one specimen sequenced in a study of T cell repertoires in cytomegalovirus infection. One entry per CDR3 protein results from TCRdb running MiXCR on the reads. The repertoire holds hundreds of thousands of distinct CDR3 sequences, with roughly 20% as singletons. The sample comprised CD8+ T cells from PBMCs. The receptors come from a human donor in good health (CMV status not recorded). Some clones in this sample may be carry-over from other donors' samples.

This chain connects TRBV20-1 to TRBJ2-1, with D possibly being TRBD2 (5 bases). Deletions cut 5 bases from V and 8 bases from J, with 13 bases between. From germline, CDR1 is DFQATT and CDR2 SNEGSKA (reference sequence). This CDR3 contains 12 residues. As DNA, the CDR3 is TGCAGTGCTTCCGGGCAGAGGGATGAGCAGTTCTTC. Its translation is CSASGQRDEQFF.

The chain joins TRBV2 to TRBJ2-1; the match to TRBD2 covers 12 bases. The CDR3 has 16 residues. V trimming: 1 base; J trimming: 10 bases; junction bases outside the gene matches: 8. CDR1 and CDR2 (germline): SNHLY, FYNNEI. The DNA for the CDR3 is TGTGCCAGCAGTGAAGTGCCTAGCGGGGGGGCCATAGAGCAGTTCTTC. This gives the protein CASSEVPSGGAIEQFF.

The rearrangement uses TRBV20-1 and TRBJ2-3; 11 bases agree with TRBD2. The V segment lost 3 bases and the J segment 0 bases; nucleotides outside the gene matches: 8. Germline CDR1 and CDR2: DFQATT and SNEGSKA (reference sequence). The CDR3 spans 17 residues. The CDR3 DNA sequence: TGCAGTGCTAGTGGGCTAGCGGGGGGCGGTAGCACAGATACGCAGTATTTT. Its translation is CSASGLAGGGSTDTQYF.

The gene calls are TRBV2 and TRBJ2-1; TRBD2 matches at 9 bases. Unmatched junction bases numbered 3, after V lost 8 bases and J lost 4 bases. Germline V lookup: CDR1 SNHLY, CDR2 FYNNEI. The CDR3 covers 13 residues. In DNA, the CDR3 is TGTGCCAGCCCTAGCGGGGAGTACAATGAGCAGTTCTTC. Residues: CASPSGEYNEQFF.

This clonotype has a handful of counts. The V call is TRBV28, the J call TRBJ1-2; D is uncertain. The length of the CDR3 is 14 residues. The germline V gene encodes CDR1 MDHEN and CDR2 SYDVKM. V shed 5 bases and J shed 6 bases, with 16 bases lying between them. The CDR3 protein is CASSVSHDWDGYTF. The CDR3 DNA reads TGTGCCAGCAGTGTGAGCCATGATTGGGATGGCTACACCTTC.

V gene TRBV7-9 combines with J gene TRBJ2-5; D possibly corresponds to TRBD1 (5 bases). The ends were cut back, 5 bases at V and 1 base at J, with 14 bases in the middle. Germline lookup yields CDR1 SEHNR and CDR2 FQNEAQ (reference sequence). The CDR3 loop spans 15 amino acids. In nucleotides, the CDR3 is TGTGCCAGCAGCCCTTACCAAGGGGTCCAAGAGACCCAGTACTTC. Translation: CASSPYQGVQETQYF.

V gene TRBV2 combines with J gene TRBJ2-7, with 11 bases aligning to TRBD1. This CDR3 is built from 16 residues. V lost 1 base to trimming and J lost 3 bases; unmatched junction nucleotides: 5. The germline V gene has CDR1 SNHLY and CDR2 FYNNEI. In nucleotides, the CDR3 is TGTGCCAGCAGTGAAGGGTCCGGGACAGGGGGCTACGAGCAGTACTTC. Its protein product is CASSEGSGTGGYEQYF.

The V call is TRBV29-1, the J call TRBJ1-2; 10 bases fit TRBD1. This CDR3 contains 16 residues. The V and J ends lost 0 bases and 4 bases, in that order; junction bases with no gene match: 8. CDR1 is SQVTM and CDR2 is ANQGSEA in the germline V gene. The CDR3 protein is CSVEDLRRDRGYGYTF. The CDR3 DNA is TGCAGCGTTGAAGATCTTCGGCGGGACAGGGGCTATGGCTACACCTTC.

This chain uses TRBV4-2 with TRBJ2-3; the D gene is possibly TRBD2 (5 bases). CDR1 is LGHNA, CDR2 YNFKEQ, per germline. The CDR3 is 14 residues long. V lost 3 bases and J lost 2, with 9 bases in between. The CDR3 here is CASSHSDTTDTQYF. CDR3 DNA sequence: TGTGCCAGCAGCCATAGCGATACCACAGATACGCAGTATTTT.

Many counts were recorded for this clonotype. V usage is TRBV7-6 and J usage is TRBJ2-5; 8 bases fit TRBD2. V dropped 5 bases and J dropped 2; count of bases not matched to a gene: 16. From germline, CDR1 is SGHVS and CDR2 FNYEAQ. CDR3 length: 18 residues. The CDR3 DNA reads TGTGCCAGCAGCCGGCCGTCCTCGGGGGGGCCGCGGCAAGAGACCCAGTACTTC. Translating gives CASSRPSSGGPRQETQYF.

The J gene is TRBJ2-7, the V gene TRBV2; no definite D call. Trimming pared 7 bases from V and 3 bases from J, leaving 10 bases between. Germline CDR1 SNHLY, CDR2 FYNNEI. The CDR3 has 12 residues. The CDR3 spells CASIRQNYEQYF. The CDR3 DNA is TGTGCCAGCATAAGGCAGAACTACGAGCAGTACTTC.

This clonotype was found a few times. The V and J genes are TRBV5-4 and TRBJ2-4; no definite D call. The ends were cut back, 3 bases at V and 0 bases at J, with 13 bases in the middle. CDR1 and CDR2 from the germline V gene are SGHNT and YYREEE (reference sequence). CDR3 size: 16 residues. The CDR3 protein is CASSSLAELAKNIQYF. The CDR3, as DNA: TGTGCCAGCAGCTCGCTGGCCGAATTAGCCAAAAACATTCAGTACTTC.

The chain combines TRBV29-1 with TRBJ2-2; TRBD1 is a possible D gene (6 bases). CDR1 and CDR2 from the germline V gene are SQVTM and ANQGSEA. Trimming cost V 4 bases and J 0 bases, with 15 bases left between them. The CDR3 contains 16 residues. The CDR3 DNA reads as TGCAGCGTTGCGACCCGACAGGCCACGAACACCGGGGAGCTGTTTTTT. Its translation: CSVATRQATNTGELFF.

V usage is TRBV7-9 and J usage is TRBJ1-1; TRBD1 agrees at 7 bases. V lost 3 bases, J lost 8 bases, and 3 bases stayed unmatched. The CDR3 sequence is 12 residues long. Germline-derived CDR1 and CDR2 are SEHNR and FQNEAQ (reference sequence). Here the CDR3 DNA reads TGTGCCAGCAGCTTCACGACAGGGGAAGCTTTCTTT. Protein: CASSFTTGEAFF.

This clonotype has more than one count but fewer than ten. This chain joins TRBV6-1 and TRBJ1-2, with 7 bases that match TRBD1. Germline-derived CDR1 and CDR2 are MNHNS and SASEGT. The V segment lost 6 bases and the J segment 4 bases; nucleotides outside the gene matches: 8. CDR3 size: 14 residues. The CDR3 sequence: CASRPPRDSYGYTF. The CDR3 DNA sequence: TGTGCCAGCAGGCCTCCCCGGGACAGCTATGGCTACACCTTC.

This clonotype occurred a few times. In DNA form, the CDR3 reads TGTGCCAGCAGTTACAACGGTGGCGGATCTAGCACAGATACGCAGTATTTT. This codes for CASSYNGGGSSTDTQYF. The chain joins TRBV6-6 to TRBJ2-3; D gene unclear. V lost 2 bases, J lost 0 bases, and 15 bases lay in between. CDR1 is MNHNY, CDR2 SVGAGI, per germline (reference sequence). The CDR3 has 17 amino acids.

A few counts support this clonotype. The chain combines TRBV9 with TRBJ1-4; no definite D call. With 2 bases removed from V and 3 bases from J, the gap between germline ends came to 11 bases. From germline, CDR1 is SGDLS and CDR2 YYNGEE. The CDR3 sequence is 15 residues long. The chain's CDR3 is CASSVEDLSNEKLFF. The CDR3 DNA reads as TGTGCCAGCAGCGTGGAGGATCTCTCTAATGAAAAACTGTTTTTT.

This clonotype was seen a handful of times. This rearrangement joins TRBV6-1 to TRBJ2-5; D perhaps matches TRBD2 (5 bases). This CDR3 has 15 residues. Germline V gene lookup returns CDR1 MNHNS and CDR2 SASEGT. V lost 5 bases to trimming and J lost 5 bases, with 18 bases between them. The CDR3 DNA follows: TGTGCCAGCAGTCGACACGAGATTACGGGGGAGACCCAGTACTTC. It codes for CASSRHEITGETQYF.

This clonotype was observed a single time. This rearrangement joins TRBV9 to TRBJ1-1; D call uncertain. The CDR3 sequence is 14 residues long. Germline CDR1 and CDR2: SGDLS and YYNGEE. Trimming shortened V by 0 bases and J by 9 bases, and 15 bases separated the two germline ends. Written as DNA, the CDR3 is TGTGCCAGCAGCGTAGGCCGCAGGACCCCCAAAGCTTTCTTT. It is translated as CASSVGRRTPKAFF.

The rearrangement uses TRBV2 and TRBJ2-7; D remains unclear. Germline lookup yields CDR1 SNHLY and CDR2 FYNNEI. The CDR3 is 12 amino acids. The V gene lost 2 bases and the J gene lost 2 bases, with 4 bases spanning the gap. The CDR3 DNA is TGTGCCAGCAGTGAAACCCCCTACGAGCAGTACTTC. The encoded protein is CASSETPYEQYF.

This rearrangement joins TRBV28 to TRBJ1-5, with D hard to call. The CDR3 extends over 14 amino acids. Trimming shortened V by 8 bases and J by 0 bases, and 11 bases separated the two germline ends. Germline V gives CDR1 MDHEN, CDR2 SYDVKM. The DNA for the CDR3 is TGTGCCAGCTTTCGGGGAGATAGCAATCAGCCCCAGCATTTT. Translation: CASFRGDSNQPQHF.

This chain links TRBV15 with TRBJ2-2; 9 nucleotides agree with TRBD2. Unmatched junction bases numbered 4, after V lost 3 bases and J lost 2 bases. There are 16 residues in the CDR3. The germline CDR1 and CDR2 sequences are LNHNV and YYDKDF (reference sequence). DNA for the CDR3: TGTGCCACCAGCAGCCCCGGGACTAGCAACACCGGGGAGCTGTTTTTT. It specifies CATSSPGTSNTGELFF.

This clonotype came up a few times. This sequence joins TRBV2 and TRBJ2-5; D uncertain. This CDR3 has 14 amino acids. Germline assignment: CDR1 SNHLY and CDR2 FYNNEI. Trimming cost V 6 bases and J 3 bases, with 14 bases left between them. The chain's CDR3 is CASRPQVGKETQYF. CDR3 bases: TGTGCCAGCAGACCCCAGGTGGGGAAAGAGACCCAGTACTTC.

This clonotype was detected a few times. The CDR3 coding sequence is TGTGCCACCAGCGGTGTAGGAAAATTCCACGAGCAGTACTTC. Translated, it gives CATSGVGKFHEQYF. The rearrangement uses TRBV15 and TRBJ2-7; D gene ambiguous. CDR1 is LNHNV and CDR2 is YYDKDF in the germline V gene (reference sequence). The CDR3 extends over 14 amino acids. V shed 5 bases and J shed 5 bases, with 16 bases lying between them.

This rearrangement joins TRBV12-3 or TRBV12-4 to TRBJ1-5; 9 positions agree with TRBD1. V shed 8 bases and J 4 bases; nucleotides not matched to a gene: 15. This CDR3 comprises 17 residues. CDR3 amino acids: CASGSTRDRASNQPQHF. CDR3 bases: TGTGCCAGCGGATCTACCCGGGACAGGGCCTCGAATCAGCCCCAGCATTTT.

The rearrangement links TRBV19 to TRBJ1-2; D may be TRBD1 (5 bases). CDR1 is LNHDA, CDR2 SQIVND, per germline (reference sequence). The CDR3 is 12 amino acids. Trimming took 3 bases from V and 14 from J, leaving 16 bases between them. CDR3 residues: CASSIGASRLTF. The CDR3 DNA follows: TGTGCCAGTAGTATTGGGGCTTCCAGATTGACCTTC.

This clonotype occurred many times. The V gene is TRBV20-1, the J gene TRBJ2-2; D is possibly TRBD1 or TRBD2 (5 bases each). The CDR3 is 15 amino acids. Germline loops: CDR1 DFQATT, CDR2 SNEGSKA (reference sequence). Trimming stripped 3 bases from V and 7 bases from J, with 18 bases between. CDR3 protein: CSASHRTTAGGELFF. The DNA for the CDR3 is TGCAGTGCTAGCCACAGGACGACCGCGGGCGGGGAGCTGTTTTTT.

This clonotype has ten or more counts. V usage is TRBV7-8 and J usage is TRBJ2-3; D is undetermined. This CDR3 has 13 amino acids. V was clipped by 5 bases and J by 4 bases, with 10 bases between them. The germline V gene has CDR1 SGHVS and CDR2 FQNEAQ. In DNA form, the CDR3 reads TGTGCCAGCAGCCAAGTCGTTTCAGATACGCAGTATTTT. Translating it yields CASSQVVSDTQYF.

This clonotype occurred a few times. Here the CDR3 DNA reads TGCAGTGCTGACAAGTACACCGGGGAGCTGTTTTTT. Protein: CSADKYTGELFF. The chain carries TRBV20-1 and TRBJ2-2; D unclear. This CDR3 is built from 12 residues. The V end lost 5 bases, the J end lost 3 bases, and 7 bases lay between the germline ends. Germline CDR1 and CDR2: DFQATT and SNEGSKA (reference sequence).

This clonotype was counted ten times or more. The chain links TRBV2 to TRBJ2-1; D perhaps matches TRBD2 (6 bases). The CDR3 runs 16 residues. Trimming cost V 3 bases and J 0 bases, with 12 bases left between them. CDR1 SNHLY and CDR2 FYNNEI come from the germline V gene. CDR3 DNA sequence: TGTGCCAGCAGTGAGAGGGGACTGAGCTCCTACAATGAGCAGTTCTTC. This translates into CASSERGLSSYNEQFF.